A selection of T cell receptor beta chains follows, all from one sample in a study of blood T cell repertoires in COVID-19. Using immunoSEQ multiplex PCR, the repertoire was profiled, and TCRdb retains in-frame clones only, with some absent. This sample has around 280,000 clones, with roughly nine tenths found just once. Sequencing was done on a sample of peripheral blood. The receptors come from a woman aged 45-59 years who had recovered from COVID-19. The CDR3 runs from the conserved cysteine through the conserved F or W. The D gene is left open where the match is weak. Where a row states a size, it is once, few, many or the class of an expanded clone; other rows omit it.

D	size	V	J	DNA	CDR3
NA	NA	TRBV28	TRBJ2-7	TGTGCCAGCATGGGGTATAGGGGGTACGAGCAGTACTTC	CASMGYRGYEQYF
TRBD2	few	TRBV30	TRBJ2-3	TGTGCCTGGAGTGGAGGTAGCGGGGTTAGCACAGATACGCAGTATTTT	CAWSGGSGVSTDTQYF
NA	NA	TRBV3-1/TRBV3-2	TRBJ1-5	TGTGCCAGCAGCCCCGGTGTGAACAATCAGCCCCAGCATTTT	CASSPGVNNQPQHF
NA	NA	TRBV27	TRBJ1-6	TGTGCCAGCAGTTTTTGGGGCAAGGACTCACCCCTCCACTTT	CASSFWGKDSPLHF
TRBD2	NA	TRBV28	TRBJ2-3	TGTGCCAGCAGAAAGCGGGAGTTAAGGACAGATACGCAGTATTTT	CASRKRELRTDTQYF
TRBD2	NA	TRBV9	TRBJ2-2	TGTGCCAGCAGCGTATCCCTGGCTAGCGGCTGGCTGAACACCGGGGAGCTGTTTTTT	CASSVSLASGWLNTGELFF
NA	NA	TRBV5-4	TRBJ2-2	TGTGCCAGCAGCTTGGTATCTCGGACTCGGTCCGGGGAGCTGTTTTTT	CASSLVSRTRSGELFF
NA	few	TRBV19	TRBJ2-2	TGTGCCAGTAGTATACGAGGTGGTGTAATAACCGGGGAGCTGTTTTTT	CASSIRGGVITGELFF
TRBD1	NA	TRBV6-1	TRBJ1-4	TGTGCCAGCAGTGAGAACAGGGGGCCGGGTGAAAAACTGTTTTTT	CASSENRGPGEKLFF
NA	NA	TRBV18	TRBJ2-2	TGTGCCAGCTCACCGCAAAGGGGCACCGGGGAGCTGTTTTTT	CASSPQRGTGELFF
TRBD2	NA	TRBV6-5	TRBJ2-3	TGTGCCAGCGGGCTAGCGGGGGCCCCCACAGATACGCAGTATTTT	CASGLAGAPTDTQYF
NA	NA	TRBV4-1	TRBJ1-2	TGCGCCAGCAGCCAAGATGGAGGGTATGGCTACACCTTC	CASSQDGGYGYTF
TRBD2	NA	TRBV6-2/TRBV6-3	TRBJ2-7	TGTGCCAGCAGCACAATTCGGGCGGGAGGCTACGAGCAGTACTTC	CASSTIRAGGYEQYF
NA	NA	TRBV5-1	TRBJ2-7	TGCGCCAGCAGCCCCGACACAGGGAGCTCCTACGAGCAGTACTTC	CASSPDTGSSYEQYF
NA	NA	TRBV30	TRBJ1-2	TGTGCCTGCACATTGGGGGGAGCCTCCTTC	CACTLGGASF
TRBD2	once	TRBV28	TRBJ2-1	TGTGCCAGCAGTTCACACTTAGCGGGAATGGCGTTCTTC	CASSSHLAGMAFF
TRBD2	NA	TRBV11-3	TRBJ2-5	TGTGCCAGCAGCTATTCTAGCGGGAGTGCCCAAGAGACCCAGTACTTC	CASSYSSGSAQETQYF
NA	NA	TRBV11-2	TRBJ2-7	TGTGCCAGCAGCTCATACCCCCGGGGAGGCTCCTACGAGCAGTACTTC	CASSSYPRGGSYEQYF
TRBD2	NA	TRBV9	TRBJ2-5	TGTGCCAGCAGCGTGCCGTCGGCGGGGGGGGAGACCCAGTACTTC	CASSVPSAGGETQYF
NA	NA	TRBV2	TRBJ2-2	TGTGCCAGCCTCGACACGGTCGGGGAGCTGTTTTTT	CASLDTVGELFF
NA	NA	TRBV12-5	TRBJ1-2	TGTGCTAGTGCCCCCGGGGATCGGAGGGGCTACACCTTC	CASAPGDRRGYTF
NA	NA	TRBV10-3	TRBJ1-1	TGTGCCATCAGTGATAGGGGGGGCTCGGGAGCTTTCTTT	CAISDRGGSGAFF
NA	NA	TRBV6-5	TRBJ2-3	TGTGCCAGCAGGAGGGCAGTGGCCACAGATACGCAGTATTTT	CASRRAVATDTQYF
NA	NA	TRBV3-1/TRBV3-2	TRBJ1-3	TGTGCCAGCAGCAGGAGGGGTGGAAACACCATATATTTT	CASSRRGGNTIYF
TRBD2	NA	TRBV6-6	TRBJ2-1	TGTGCCAGCAGTCCTCGACTAGCGGGAGGGATTAACCGACCGTTCTTC	CASSPRLAGGINRPFF
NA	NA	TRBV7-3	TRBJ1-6	TGTGCCAGCAGCGCTCTGGGCCATAGAAATAATTCACCCCTCCACTTT	CASSALGHRNNSPLHF
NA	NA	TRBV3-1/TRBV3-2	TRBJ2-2	TGTGCCAGCAGCCTGGGGCCTAGCGCCCGGGAGCTGTTTTTT	CASSLGPSARELFF
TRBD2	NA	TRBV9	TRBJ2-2	TGTGCCAGCAGCACCGGGGGGATCACCGGGGAGCTGTTTTTT	CASSTGGITGELFF
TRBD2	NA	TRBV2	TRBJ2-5	TGTGCCAGCAGTCCCGGCAATCTAGCGGGGGGCGTGGAGACCCAGTACTTC	CASSPGNLAGGVETQYF
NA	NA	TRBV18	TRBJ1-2	TGTGCCAGCTCACCACCGATGGGCCCCTTAGACTATGGCTACACCTTC	CASSPPMGPLDYGYTF
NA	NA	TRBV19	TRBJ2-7	TGTGCCAGTAGTATAGGGGAGTACGAGCAGTACTTC	CASSIGEYEQYF
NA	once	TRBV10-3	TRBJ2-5	TGTGCCATCAGTGAGACCACGTACAGGGAAGAGACCCAGTACTTC	CAISETTYREETQYF
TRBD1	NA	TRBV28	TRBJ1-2	TGTGCCAGCAGTTTAACACCCACAGGGGGCGGTGGCTACACCTTC	CASSLTPTGGGGYTF